One T cell receptor (beta chain) is described in this entry. Its specificity is not known. Together with a sample-barcoded 5' primer, a J-beta primer mix was included in a second PCR lasting roughly 6 to 12 cycles. Template switching added a 12-random-nucleotide identifier to every cDNA molecule. TCRdb reprocessed the 5' RACE reads with MiXCR, giving one entry per CDR3 protein. The table lists roughly 1.4 million distinct CDR3 sequences, around 59% of them singletons. This entry comes from a study of blood T cells in healthy people across ages. The CDR3 has 11 residues. Germline CDR1 and CDR2: SQVTM and ANQGSEA. V gave up 6 bases and J gave up 9 bases, with 14 bases separating them. Notes on the study in general: It was not known whether donors were CMV positive (a possible confounder of expanded clonotype changes). Whereas aged donors had fewer naive CD4+ cells, long-lived donors had more of them and higher diversity.

The origin of this receptor is a man aged 18-30 years in good health. The genes are TRBV29-1 and TRBJ1-1; no reliable D call. Sample: blood. The CDR3 spells CSVATQIQAFF. For the CDR3, the DNA is TGCAGCGTGGCTACACAGATCCAAGCTTTCTTT.